These T cell receptor beta chains were read from a single sample in a study of metastatic and nonmetastatic thyroid tumors. Through MiXCR, TCRdb re-clonotyped the PCR reads. The sample contains 20,000 to 25,000 clones, 10% to 15% of which appear only once. The sequencing input was blood. All receptors come from a male donor with papillary thyroid cancer or a benign thyroid nodule (not recorded which). Some clones in this sample may be carry-over from other donors' samples. Both conserved end residues are part of each CDR3. A D gene is named only where the DNA matches it firmly. Clone size, where shown, is once, few, many, or a class for clones that have expanded.

v_call	d_call	clone_size	j_call	cdr3_aa	cdr3_nt
TRBV2	NA	medium-sized	TRBJ1-2	CASSERVAGDGYTF	TGTGCCAGCAGTGAAAGGGTGGCCGGGGATGGCTACACCTTC
TRBV5-1	TRBD1	once	TRBJ1-3	CASSLAGGAYGNTIYF	TGCGCCAGCAGCTTGGCAGGGGGCGCGTACGGAAACACCATATATTTT
TRBV28	TRBD1	many	TRBJ1-4	CASSFQGAEGEKLFF	TGTGCCAGCAGTTTCCAGGGGGCCGAGGGGGAAAAACTGTTTTTT
TRBV6-2/TRBV6-3	NA	few	TRBJ2-1	CASSYSGYNEQFF	TGTGCCAGCAGTTACTCGGGCTACAATGAGCAGTTCTTC
TRBV19	TRBD1	NA	TRBJ1-5	CAIGGRTGEQPQHF	TGTGCGATCGGGGGGAGGACAGGAGAGCAACCCCAGCATTTT
TRBV25-1	NA	NA	TRBJ2-4	CASSGSHYSRPAGGGAVAKNIQYF	TGTGCCAGCAGTGGATCACACTATAGCCGACCCGCTGGGGGGGGGGCCGTAGCCAAAAACATTCAGTACTTC
TRBV5-4	TRBD1	many	TRBJ2-1	CASSWDRGGSYNEQFF	TGTGCCAGCAGCTGGGACAGGGGAGGGTCCTACAATGAGCAGTTCTTC
TRBV6-4	TRBD1	medium-sized	TRBJ2-3	CASSDGQGVADTQYF	TGTGCCAGCAGTGACGGACAGGGGGTTGCAGATACGCAGTATTTT
TRBV6-4	NA	few	TRBJ2-1	CASIGAGFEQFF	TGTGCCAGCATTGGGGCGGGGTTTGAGCAGTTCTTC
TRBV7-3	NA	once	TRBJ2-2	CASSSIGPGELFF	TGTGCCAGCAGCTCAATTGGGCCCGGGGAGCTGTTTTTT
TRBV7-9	NA	many	TRBJ2-5	CASSFGPPETQYF	TGTGCCAGCAGCTTCGGGCCACCGGAGACCCAGTACTTC
TRBV6-4	NA	many	TRBJ1-5	CASSDSAGNQPQHF	TGTGCCAGCAGTGACTCGGCAGGGAATCAGCCCCAGCATTTT
TRBV5-1	NA	NA	TRBJ2-2	CASSLAENTGELFF	TGCGCCAGTAGCTTGGCCGAGAACACAGGGGAGCTGTTTTTT
TRBV28	TRBD1	many	TRBJ2-5	CASTDRGGTQYF	TGTGCCAGCACCGACAGGGGTGGGACCCAGTACTTC
TRBV28	TRBD2	many	TRBJ2-3	CASSLPLSGGRTDTQYF	TGTGCCAGCAGTTTGCCCCTTAGCGGGGGCCGCACAGATACGCAGTATTTT
TRBV2	TRBD2	many	TRBJ2-1	CASSESLLAGGFNEQFF	TGTGCCAGCAGTGAATCCCTCCTAGCGGGAGGGTTCAATGAGCAGTTCTTC
TRBV5-6	NA	many	TRBJ2-2	CASSLTTGELFF	TGTGCCAGCAGCTTAACCACCGGGGAGCTGTTTTTT
TRBV7-2	NA	once	TRBJ2-3	CASSLITSTDTQYF	TGTGCCAGCAGCTTAATTACCAGCACAGATACGCAGTATTTT
TRBV5-1	NA	many	TRBJ2-1	CASSLEYGFYEQFF	TGCGCCAGCAGCTTGGAGTATGGGTTTTATGAGCAGTTCTTC
TRBV28	NA	NA	TRBJ1-2	CASSPGVYYGYTF	TGTGCCAGCAGTCCAGGGGTCTACTATGGCTACACCTTC
TRBV12-3/TRBV12-4	NA	medium-sized	TRBJ2-1	CASSLVLDNEQFF	TGTGCCAGCAGTTTAGTACTAGACAATGAGCAGTTCTTC
TRBV4-1	NA	many	TRBJ1-5	CASSQGVTANQPQHF	TGCGCCAGCAGCCAAGGGGTGACAGCCAATCAGCCCCAGCATTTT
TRBV20-1	TRBD1	many	TRBJ1-4	CSARQGGGTNEKLFF	TGCAGTGCTCGACAGGGAGGGGGGACTAATGAAAAACTGTTTTTT
TRBV6-5	NA	medium-sized	TRBJ2-6	CASSYRAVGANVLTF	TGTGCCAGCAGTTACAGGGCGGTAGGGGCCAACGTCCTGACTTTC
TRBV7-6	NA	NA	TRBJ1-1	CASSLMVNTEAFF	TGTGCCAGCAGCTTAATGGTGAACACTGAAGCTTTCTTT
TRBV18	NA	many	TRBJ1-2	CASSRTGGYTF	TGTGCCAGCTCTCGAACGGGAGGCTACACCTTC
TRBV9	NA	many	TRBJ1-2	CASSKQGANYGYTF	TGTGCCAGCAGTAAACAAGGAGCTAACTATGGCTACACCTTC
TRBV2	TRBD1	medium-sized	TRBJ1-5	CASSNSGTGVQPQHF	TGTGCCAGCTCAAACTCCGGGACAGGGGTTCAGCCCCAGCATTTT
TRBV20-1	TRBD2	NA	TRBJ2-7	CSARDRGREGLYEQYF	TGCAGTGCTAGAGATCGGGGGCGGGAGGGCCTTTACGAGCAGTACTTC
TRBV5-6	NA	NA	TRBJ2-5	CASSRRPKETQYF	TGTGCCAGCAGTAGACGGCCAAAAGAGACCCAGTACTTC
TRBV5-6	NA	many	TRBJ2-3	CASSLVVAGRTTDTQYF	TGTGCCAGCAGCTTGGTGGTTGCGGGACGGACCACAGATACGCAGTATTTT
TRBV2	TRBD2	many	TRBJ2-1	CASSGSGSFCNEQFF	TGTGCCAGCAGTGGAAGCGGGAGTTTCTGCAATGAGCAGTTCTTC
TRBV2	TRBD1	many	TRBJ1-5	CASRAQGNQPQHF	TGTGCCAGCAGAGCACAGGGGAATCAGCCCCAGCATTTT
TRBV28	NA	few	TRBJ1-3	CASEGGGSSGNTIYF	TGTGCCAGCGAGGGGGGGGGATCCTCTGGAAACACCATATATTTT
TRBV15	TRBD2	many	TRBJ2-3	CATRSQFGLAGITDTQYF	TGTGCCACCAGATCCCAGTTTGGACTAGCGGGAATCACAGATACGCAGTATTTT
TRBV9	NA	many	TRBJ2-3	CASSVSGTQYF	TGTGCCAGCAGCGTATCTGGTACGCAGTATTTT
TRBV24-1	NA	many	TRBJ2-5	CATSAPGDEETQYF	TGTGCCACCAGTGCTCCAGGGGACGAAGAGACCCAGTACTTC
TRBV24-1	TRBD2	medium-sized	TRBJ2-1	CATSDRTSGGRNEQFF	TGTGCCACCAGTGACCGGACTAGCGGAGGGCGCAATGAGCAGTTCTTC
TRBV18	NA	many	TRBJ1-4	CAGRVATNEKLFF	TGTGCCGGACGAGTGGCGACTAATGAAAAACTGTTTTTT
TRBV7-8	NA	many	TRBJ2-4	CASSPDGVAKNIQYF	TGTGCCAGCAGCCCGGACGGAGTAGCCAAAAACATTCAGTACTTC
TRBV2	NA	few	TRBJ2-3	CASSISTDTQYF	TGTGCCAGCAGTATTAGCACAGATACGCAGTATTTT
TRBV3-1	TRBD1	many	TRBJ1-1	CASSQGVGTATEAFF	TGTGCCAGCAGCCAAGGGGTCGGGACAGCCACTGAAGCTTTCTTT
TRBV20-1	NA	NA	TRBJ1-1	CSARDQFGVILTEAFF	TGCAGTGCTAGAGATCAGTTTGGGGTAATACTCACTGAAGCTTTCTTT
TRBV11-2	NA	many	TRBJ1-1	CASSLEFPDWGNTEAFF	TGTGCCAGCAGCTTAGAGTTTCCCGACTGGGGGAACACTGAAGCTTTCTTT
TRBV20-1	TRBD1	many	TRBJ2-5	CSAPRTGGKTQYF	TGCAGTGCCCCCCGGACAGGGGGGAAGACCCAGTACTTC
TRBV28	NA	many	TRBJ1-5	CASSTNGGSQPQHF	TGTGCCAGCAGTACTAACGGGGGTAGTCAGCCCCAGCATTTT
TRBV7-9	NA	many	TRBJ2-2	CASSLGAGELFF	TGTGCCAGCAGCTTAGGGGCCGGGGAGCTGTTTTTT
TRBV28	NA	many	TRBJ1-1	CASTSGGGLSFEAFF	TGTGCCAGCACTTCAGGAGGGGGGCTGAGTTTTGAAGCTTTCTTT
TRBV14	NA	many	TRBJ1-4	CASSQGPGAVFF	TGTGCCAGCAGCCAAGGACCCGGAGCCGTTTTTTTT
TRBV6-4	TRBD1	few	TRBJ2-2	CASRPGTDTGELFF	TGTGCCAGCAGACCCGGGACAGACACCGGGGAGCTGTTTTTT